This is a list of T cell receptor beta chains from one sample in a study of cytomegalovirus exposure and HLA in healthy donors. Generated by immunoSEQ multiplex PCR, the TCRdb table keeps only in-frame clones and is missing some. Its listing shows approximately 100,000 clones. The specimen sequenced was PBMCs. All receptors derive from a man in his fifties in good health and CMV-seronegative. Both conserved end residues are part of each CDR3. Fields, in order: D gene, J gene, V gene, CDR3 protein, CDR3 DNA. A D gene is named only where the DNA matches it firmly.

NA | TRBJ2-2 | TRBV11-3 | CASSPRTGELFF | TGTGCCAGCAGCCCCCGTACCGGGGAGCTGTTTTTT
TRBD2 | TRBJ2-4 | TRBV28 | CASSLGLAGSIDIQYF | TGTGCCAGCAGTCTGGGACTAGCGGGTAGTATTGACATTCAGTACTTC
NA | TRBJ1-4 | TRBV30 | CAGSVVRATNEKLFF | TGTGCCGGGAGTGTCGTGCGGGCAACTAATGAAAAACTGTTTTTT
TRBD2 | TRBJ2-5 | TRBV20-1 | CSALGGETQYF | TGCAGTGCCCTCGGGGGGGAGACCCAGTACTTC
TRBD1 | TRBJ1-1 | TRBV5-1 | CASSLEVLGTGWTEAFF | TGCGCCAGCAGCTTGGAGGTTCTAGGGACAGGGTGGACTGAAGCTTTCTTT
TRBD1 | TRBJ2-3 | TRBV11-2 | CASSLGQGSQYF | TGTGCCAGCAGCTTAGGACAGGGATCGCAGTATTTT
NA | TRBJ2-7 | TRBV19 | CASSILRGYEQYF | TGTGCCAGTAGTATCCTTCGGGGTTACGAGCAGTACTTC
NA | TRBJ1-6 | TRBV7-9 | CASSPPGVPNNSPLHF | TGTGCCAGCAGCCCCCCCGGTGTGCCTAATAATTCACCCCTCCACTTT
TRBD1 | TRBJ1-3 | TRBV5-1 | CASSLGTGSSGNTIYF | TGCGCCAGCAGCTTGGGGACAGGGTCTTCTGGAAACACCATATATTTT
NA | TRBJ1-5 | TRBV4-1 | CASSQVTGNQPQHF | TGCGCCAGCAGCCAAGTAACAGGTAATCAGCCCCAGCATTTT
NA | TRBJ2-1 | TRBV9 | CASSVDRRSSYNEQFF | TGTGCCAGCAGCGTAGATCGGAGAAGCTCCTACAATGAGCAGTTCTTC
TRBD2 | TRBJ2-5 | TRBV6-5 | CASMGLAGGPQYF | TGTGCCAGCATGGGGCTAGCGGGGGGCCCCCAGTACTTC
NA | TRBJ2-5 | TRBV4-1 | CASSHPARRGQETQYF | TGCGCCAGCAGCCACCCTGCTCGACGGGGACAAGAGACCCAGTACTTC
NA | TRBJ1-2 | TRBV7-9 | CASSPGGTGYTF | TGTGCCAGCAGCCCCGGGGGGACGGGCTACACCTTC
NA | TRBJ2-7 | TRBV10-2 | CASRSGSREQYF | TGCGCCAGCAGGAGTGGGAGTCGGGAGCAGTACTTC
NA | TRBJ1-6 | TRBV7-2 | CASSSSNSPLHF | TGTGCCAGCAGCTCCTCTAATTCACCCCTCCACTTT
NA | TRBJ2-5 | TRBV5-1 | CASRLAFQETQYF | TGCGCCAGCAGATTAGCGTTTCAAGAGACCCAGTACTTC
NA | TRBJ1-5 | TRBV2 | CASSDRTALNQPQHF | TGTGCCAGCAGCGATCGGACAGCCCTCAATCAGCCCCAGCATTTT